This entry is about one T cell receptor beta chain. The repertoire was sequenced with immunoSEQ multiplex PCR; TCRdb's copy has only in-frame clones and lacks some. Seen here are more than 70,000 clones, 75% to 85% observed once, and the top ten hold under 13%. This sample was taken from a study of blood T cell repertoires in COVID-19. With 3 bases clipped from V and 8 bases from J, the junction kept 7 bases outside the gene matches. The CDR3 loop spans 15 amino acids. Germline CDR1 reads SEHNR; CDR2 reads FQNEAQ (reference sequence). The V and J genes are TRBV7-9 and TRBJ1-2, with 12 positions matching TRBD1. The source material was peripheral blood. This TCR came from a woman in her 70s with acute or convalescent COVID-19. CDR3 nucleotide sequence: TGTGCCAGCAGCTTCGGGACAGGGGGCGCAAAGGGCTACACCTTC. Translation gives CASSFGTGGAKGYTF.